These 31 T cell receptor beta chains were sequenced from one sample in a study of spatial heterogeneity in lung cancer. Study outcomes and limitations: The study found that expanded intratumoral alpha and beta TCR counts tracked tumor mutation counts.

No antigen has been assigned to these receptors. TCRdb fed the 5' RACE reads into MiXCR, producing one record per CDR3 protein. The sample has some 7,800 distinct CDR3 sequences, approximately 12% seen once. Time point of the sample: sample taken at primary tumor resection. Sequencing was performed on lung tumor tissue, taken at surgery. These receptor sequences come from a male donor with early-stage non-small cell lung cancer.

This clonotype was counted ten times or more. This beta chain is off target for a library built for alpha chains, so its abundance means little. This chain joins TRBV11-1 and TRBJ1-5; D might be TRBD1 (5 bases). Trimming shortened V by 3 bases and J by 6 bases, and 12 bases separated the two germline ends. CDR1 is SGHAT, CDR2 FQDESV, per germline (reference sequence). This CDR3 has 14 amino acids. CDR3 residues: CASSFRGDLQPQHF. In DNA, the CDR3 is TGTGCCAGCAGCTTTCGAGGGGACCTTCAGCCCCAGCATTTT.

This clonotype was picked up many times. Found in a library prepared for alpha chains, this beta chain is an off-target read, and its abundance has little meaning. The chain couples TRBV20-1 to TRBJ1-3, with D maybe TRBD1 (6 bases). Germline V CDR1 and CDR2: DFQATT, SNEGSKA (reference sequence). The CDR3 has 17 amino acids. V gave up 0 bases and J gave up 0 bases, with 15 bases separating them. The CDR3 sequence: CSARDGGQTFSGNTIYF. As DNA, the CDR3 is TGCAGTGCTAGAGACGGCGGACAGACTTTCTCTGGAAACACCATATATTTT.

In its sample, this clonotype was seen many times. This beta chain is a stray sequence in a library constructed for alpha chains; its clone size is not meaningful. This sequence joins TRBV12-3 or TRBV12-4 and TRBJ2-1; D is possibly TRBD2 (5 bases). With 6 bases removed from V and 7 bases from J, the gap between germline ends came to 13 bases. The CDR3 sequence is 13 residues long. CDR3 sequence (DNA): TGTGCCAGCAGCGCCCCTAGAGGGAATGAGCAGTTCTTC. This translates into CASSAPRGNEQFF.

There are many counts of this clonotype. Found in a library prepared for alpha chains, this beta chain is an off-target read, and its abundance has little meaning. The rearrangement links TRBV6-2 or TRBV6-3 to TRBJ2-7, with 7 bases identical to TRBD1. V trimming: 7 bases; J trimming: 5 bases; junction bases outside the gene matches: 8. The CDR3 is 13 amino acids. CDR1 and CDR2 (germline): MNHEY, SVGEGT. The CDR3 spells CASKRQGVDEQYF. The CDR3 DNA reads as TGTGCCAGCAAAAGACAGGGCGTCGACGAGCAGTACTTC.

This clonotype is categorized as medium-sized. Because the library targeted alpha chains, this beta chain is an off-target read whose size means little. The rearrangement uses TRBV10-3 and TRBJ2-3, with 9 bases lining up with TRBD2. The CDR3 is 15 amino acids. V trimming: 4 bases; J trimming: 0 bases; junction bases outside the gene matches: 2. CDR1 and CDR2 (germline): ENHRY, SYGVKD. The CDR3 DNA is TGTGCCATCAGTGGGCTAGCGGGGAGCACAGATACGCAGTATTTT. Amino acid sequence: CAISGLAGSTDTQYF.

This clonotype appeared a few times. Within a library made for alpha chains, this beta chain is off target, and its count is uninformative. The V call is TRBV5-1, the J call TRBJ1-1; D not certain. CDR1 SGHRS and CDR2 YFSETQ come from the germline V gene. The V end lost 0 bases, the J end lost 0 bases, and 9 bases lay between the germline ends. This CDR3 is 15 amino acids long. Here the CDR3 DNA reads TGCGCCAGCAGCTTGGAAGAGTACTTGAACACTGAAGCTTTCTTT. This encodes CASSLEEYLNTEAFF.

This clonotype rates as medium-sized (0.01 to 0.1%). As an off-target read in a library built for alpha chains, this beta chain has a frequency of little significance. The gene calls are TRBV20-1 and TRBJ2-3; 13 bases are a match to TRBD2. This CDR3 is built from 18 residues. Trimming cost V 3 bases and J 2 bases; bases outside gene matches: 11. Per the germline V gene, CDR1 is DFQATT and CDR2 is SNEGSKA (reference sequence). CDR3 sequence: CSARRRTSGSADTDTQYF. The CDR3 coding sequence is TGCAGTGCTAGGCGTAGGACTAGCGGGAGCGCGGACACAGATACGCAGTATTTT.

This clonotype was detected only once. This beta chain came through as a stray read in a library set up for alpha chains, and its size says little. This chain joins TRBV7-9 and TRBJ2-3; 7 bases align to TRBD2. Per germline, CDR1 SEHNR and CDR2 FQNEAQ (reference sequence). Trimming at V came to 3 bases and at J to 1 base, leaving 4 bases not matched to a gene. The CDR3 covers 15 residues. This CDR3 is CASSLSSGGTDTQYF. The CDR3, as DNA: TGTGCCAGCAGCTTGTCTAGCGGAGGCACAGATACGCAGTATTTT.

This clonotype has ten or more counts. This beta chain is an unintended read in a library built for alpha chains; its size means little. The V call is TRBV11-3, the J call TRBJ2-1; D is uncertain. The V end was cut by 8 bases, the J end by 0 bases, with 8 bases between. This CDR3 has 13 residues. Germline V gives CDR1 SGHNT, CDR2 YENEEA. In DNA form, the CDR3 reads TGTGCCAGCGGCAGTAGCTCCTACAATGAGCAGTTCTTC. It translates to CASGSSSYNEQFF. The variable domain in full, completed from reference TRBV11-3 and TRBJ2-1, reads EAGVVQSPRYKIIEKKQPVAFWCNPISGHNTLYWYLQNLGQGPELLIRYENEEAVDDSQLPKDRFSAERLKGVDSTLKIQPAELGDSAVYLCASGSSSYNEQFFGPGTRLTVL.

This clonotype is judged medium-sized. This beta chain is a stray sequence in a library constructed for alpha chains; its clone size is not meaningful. CDR3 protein: CASTGTSGKNEQFF. The CDR3 nucleotides read TGTGCCAGCACCGGGACTAGCGGGAAAAATGAGCAGTTCTTC. V is TRBV6-1 and J is TRBJ2-1; TRBD2 matches 13 bases. Germline-derived CDR1 and CDR2 are MNHNS and SASEGT. Trimming took 7 bases from V and 7 from J; bases not matched to a gene: 4. This CDR3 has 14 amino acids.

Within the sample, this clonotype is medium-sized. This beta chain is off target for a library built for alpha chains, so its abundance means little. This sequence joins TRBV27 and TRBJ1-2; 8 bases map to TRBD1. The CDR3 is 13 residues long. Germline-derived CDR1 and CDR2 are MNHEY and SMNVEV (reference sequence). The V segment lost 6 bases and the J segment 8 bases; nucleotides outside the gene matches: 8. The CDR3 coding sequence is TGTGCCAGCAGCCCGACAGGGGCTGGGGGCTACACCTTC. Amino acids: CASSPTGAGGYTF.

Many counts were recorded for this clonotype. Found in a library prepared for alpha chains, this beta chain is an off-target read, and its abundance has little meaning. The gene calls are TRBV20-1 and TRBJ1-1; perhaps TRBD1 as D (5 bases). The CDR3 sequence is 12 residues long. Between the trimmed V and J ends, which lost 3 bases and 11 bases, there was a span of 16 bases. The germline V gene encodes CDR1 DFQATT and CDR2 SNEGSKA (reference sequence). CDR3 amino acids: CSARSRRSGAFF. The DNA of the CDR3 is TGCAGTGCTAGGAGTCGACGGTCAGGGGCTTTCTTT.

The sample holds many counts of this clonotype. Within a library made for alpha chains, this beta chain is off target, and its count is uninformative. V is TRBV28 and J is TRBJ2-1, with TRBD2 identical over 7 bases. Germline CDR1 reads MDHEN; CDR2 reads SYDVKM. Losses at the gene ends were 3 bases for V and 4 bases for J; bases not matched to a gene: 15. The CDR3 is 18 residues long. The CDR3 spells CASSLRASSGPNYNEQFF. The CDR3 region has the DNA TGTGCCAGCAGTTTGAGAGCGTCTAGCGGACCAAATTACAATGAGCAGTTCTTC. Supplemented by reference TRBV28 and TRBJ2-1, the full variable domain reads DVKVTQSSRYLVKRTGEKVFLECVQDMDHENMFWYRQDPGLGLRLIYFSYDVKMKEKGDIPEGYSVSREKKERFSLILESASTNQTSMYLCASSLRASSGPNYNEQFFGPGTRLTVL.

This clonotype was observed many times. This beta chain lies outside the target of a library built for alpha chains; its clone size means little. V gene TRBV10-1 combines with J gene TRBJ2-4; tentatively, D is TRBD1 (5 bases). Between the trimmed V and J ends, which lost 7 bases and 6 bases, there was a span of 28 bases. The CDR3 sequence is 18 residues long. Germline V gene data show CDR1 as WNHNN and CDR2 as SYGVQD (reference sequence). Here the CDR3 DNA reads TGCGCCAGCACTCCCGACAGACCCATCCTCTTCAAATTAAACATTCAGTACTTC. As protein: CASTPDRPILFKLNIQYF.

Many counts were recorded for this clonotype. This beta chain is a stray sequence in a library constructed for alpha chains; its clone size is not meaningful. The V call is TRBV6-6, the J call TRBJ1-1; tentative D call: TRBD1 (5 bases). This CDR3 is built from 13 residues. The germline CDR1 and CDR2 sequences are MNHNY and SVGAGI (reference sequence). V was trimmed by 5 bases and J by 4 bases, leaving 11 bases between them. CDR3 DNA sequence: TGTGCCAGCAGTCCCTCCGGGGGCACTGAAGCTTTCTTT. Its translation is CASSPSGGTEAFF.

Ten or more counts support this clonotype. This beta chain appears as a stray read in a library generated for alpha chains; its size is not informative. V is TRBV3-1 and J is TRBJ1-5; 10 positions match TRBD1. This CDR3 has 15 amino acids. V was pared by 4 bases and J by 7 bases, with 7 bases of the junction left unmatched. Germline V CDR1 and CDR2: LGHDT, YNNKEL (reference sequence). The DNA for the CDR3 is TGTGCCAGCAGCCGTTCAGGACAGGGGGTGCAGCCCCAGCATTTT. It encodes CASSRSGQGVQPQHF. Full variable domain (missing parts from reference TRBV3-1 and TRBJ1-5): DTAVSQTPKYLVTQMGNDKSIKCEQNLGHDTMYWYKQDSKKFLKIMFSYNNKELIINETVPNRFSPKSPDKAHLNLHINSLELGDSAVYFCASSRSGQGVQPQHFGDGTRLSIL.

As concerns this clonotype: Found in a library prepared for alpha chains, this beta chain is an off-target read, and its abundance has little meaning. The CDR3 reads CASSQSNWTSPSHNTQYF. In DNA, the CDR3 is TGCGCCAGCAGTCAATCGAATTGGACTAGCCCTTCCCACAATACGCAGTATTTT. The chain links TRBV23-1 to TRBJ2-3, with 8 bases that match TRBD2. TRBV23-1 is annotated as an ORF whose role is uncertain. V was clipped by 0 bases and J by 7 bases; unmatched bases: 15. The CDR3 totals 18 residues.

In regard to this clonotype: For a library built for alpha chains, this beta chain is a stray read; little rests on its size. The CDR3 DNA sequence: TGTGCCAGCAGCCCCTACCCCGAGAAGGGATGGACTGAAGCTTTCTTT. Encoded protein: CASSPYPEKGWTEAFF. The V gene is TRBV7-3, the J gene TRBJ1-1; D is unresolved. The germline V gene encodes CDR1 SGHTA and CDR2 FQGTGA. Trimming took off 5 bases at V and 5 bases at J, with 21 bases between the two ends. The length of the CDR3 is 16 residues.

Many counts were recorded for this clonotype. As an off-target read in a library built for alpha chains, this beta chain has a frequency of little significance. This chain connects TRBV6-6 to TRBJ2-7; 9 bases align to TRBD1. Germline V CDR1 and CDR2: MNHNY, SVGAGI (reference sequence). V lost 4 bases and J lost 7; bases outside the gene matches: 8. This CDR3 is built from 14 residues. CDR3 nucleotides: TGTGCCAGCAGTTTCCGGGGACAGGGCAAAGAGCAGTACTTC. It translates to CASSFRGQGKEQYF.

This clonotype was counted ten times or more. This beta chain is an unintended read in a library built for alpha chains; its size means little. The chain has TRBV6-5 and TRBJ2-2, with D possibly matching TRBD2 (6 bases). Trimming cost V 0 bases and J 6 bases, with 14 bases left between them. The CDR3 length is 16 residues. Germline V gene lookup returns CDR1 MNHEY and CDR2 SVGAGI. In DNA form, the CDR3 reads TGTGCCAGCAGTTACTCGTCGGGAGTGGAGGCCGGGGAGCTGTTTTTT. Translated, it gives CASSYSSGVEAGELFF.

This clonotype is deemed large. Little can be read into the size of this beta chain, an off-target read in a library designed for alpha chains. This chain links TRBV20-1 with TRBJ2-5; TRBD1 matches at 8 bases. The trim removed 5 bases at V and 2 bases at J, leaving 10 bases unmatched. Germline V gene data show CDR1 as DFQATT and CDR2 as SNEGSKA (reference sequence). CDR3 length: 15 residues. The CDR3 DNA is TGCAGTGCTCCCCCTCGGGACAGGCATCAAGAGACCCAGTACTTC. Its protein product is CSAPPRDRHQETQYF.

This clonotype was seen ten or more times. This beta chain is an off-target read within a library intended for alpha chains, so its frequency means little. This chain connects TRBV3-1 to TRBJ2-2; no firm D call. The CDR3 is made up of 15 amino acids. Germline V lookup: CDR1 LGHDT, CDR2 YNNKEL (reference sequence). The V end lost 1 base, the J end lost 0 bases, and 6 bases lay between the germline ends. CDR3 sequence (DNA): TGTGCCAGCAGCCAAGTCACGGCGAACACCGGGGAGCTGTTTTTT. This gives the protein CASSQVTANTGELFF. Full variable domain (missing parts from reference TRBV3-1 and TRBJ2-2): DTAVSQTPKYLVTQMGNDKSIKCEQNLGHDTMYWYKQDSKKFLKIMFSYNNKELIINETVPNRFSPKSPDKAHLNLHINSLELGDSAVYFCASSQVTANTGELFFGEGSRLTVL.

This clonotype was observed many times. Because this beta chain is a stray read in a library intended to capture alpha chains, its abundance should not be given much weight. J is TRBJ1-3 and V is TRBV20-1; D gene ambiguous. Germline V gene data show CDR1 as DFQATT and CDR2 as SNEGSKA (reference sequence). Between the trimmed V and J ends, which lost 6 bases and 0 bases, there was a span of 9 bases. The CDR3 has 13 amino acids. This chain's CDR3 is CSAQKSSGNTIYF. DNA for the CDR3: TGCAGTGCCCAGAAAAGCTCTGGAAACACCATATATTTT.

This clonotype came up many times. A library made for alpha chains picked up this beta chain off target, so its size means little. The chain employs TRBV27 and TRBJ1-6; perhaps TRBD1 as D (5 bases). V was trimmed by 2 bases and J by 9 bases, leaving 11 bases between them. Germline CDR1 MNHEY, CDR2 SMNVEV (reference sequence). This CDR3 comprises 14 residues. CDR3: CASSLLQGASPLHF. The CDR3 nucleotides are TGTGCCAGCAGTTTACTTCAGGGTGCTTCACCCCTCCACTTT.

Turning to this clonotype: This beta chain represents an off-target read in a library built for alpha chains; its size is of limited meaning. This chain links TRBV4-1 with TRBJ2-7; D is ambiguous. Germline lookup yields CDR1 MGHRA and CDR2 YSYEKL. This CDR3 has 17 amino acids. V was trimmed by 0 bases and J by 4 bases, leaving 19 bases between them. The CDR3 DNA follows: TGCGCCAGCAGCCAAGATCCCTTTCGAAATCCTCCTTACGAGCAGTACTTC. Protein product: CASSQDPFRNPPYEQYF.

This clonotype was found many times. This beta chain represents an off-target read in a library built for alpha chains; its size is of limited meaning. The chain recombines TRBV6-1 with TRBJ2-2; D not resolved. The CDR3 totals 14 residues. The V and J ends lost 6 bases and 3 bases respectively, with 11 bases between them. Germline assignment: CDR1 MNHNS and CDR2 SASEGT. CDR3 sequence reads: CASRIDTYTGELFF. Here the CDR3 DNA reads TGTGCCAGCAGAATTGACACCTACACCGGGGAGCTGTTTTTT.

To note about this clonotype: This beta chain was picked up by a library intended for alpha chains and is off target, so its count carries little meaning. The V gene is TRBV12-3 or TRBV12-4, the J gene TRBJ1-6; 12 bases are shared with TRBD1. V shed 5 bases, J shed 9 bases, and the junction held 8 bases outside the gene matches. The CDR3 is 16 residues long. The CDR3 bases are TGTGCCAGCAGTCCCCGGGACAGGGGGCGAGGTTCACCCCTCCACTTT. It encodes CASSPRDRGRGSPLHF.

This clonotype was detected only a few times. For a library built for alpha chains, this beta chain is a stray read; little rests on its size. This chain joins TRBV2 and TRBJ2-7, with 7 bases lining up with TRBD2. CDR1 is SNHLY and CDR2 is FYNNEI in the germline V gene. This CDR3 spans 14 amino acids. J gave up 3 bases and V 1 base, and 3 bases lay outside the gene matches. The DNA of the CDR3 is TGTGCCAGCAGTGAAGGAGCGGGGAACTACGAGCAGTACTTC. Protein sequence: CASSEGAGNYEQYF.

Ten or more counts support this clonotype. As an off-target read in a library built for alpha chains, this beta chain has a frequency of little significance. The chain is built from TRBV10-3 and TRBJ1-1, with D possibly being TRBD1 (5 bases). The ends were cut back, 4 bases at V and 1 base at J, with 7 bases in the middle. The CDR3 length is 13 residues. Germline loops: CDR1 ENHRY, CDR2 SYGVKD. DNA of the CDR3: TGTGCCATCAGTGCCGGGGGGAACACTGAAGCTTTCTTT. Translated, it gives CAISAGGNTEAFF.

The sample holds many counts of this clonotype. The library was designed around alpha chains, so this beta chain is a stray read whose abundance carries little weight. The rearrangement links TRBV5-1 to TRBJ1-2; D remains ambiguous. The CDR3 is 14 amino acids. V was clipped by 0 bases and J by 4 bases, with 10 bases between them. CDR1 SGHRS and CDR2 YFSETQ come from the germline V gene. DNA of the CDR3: TGCGCCAGCAGCTTGGGGACCGGAGGCTATGGCTACACCTTC. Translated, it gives CASSLGTGGYGYTF. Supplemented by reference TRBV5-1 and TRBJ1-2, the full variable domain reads KAGVTQTPRYLIKTRGQQVTLSCSPISGHRSVSWYQQTPGQGLQFLFEYFSETQRNKGNFPGRFSGRQFSNSRSEMNVSTLELGDSALYLCASSLGTGGYGYTFGSGTRLTVV.

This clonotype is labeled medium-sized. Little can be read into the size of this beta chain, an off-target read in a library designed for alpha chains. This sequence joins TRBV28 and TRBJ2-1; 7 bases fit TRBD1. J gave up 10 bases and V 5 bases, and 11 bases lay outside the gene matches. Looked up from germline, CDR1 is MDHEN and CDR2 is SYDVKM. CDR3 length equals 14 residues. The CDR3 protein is CASSHPDRVEEQFF. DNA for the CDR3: TGTGCCAGCAGTCATCCCGACAGGGTAGAAGAGCAGTTCTTC.